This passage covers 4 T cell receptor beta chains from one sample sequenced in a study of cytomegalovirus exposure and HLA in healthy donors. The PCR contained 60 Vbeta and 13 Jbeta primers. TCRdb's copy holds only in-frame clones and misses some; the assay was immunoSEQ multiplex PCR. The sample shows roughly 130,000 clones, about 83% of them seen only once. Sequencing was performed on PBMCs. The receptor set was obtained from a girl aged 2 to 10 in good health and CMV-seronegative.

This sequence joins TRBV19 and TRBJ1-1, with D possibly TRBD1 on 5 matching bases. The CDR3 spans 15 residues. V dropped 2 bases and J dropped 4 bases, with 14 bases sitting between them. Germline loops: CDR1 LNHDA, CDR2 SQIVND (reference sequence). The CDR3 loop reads CASSIRLARATEAFF. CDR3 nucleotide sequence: TGTGCCAGTAGTATACGGCTGGCCAGGGCCACTGAAGCTTTCTTT.

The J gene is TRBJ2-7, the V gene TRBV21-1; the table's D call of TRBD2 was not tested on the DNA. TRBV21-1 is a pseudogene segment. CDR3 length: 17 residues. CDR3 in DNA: TGTGCCAGCAGCAAAGCGCTTTTTGGACTAGCGTCGCACGAGCAGTACTTC. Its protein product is CASSKALFGLASHEQYF.

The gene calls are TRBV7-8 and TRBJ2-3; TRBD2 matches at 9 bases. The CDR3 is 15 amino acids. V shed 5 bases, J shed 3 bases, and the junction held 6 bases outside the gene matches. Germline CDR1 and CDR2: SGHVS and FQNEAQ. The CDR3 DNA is TGTGCCAGCAGCCCGGGACTAGCTGAAACAGATACGCAGTATTTT. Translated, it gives CASSPGLAETDTQYF.

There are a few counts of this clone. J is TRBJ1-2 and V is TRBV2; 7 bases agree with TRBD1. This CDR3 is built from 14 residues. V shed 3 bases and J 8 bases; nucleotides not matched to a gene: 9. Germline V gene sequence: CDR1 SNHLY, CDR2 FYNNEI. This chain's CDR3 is CASSEETGVWGYTF. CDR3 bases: TGTGCCAGCAGTGAGGAAACAGGGGTATGGGGCTACACCTTC.